Detailed here is one T cell receptor (beta chain). What it binds is unknown. Repeated repertoire sampling spanned the course of chemoradiotherapy. Using immunoSEQ multiplex PCR, the repertoire was profiled, and TCRdb retains in-frame clones only, with some absent. The profile shows over 20,000 clones, about 90% of them singletons. These data come from a study of chemoradiotherapy in HPV16-positive cancers. Study-wide points: HPV-responsive T-cell expansion during chemoradiotherapy was linked to improved recurrence-free survival in HPV16-positive patients. Non-HPV-specific T cells did not expand in tumors during treatment, whereas candidate HPV-specific clones and E7-related motifs did. HPV-specific T cells were functionally defined from only a couple of HPV16-positive patients.

The clonotype originates from a human donor with HPV-associated anogenital cancer. Specimen: blood, collected from a patient who underwent chemoradiotherapy.

CDR3 DNA sequence: TGTGCCAGCAGTTACTCCACAGGGGGCGAAGGCTACACCTTC. It yields the protein CASSYSTGGEGYTF. This rearrangement joins TRBV6-5 to TRBJ1-2; TRBD1 aligns across 9 bases. The germline gives CDR1 MNHEY, CDR2 SVGAGI. The CDR3 extends over 14 amino acids. The V segment lost 0 bases and the J segment 8 bases; nucleotides outside the gene matches: 4.